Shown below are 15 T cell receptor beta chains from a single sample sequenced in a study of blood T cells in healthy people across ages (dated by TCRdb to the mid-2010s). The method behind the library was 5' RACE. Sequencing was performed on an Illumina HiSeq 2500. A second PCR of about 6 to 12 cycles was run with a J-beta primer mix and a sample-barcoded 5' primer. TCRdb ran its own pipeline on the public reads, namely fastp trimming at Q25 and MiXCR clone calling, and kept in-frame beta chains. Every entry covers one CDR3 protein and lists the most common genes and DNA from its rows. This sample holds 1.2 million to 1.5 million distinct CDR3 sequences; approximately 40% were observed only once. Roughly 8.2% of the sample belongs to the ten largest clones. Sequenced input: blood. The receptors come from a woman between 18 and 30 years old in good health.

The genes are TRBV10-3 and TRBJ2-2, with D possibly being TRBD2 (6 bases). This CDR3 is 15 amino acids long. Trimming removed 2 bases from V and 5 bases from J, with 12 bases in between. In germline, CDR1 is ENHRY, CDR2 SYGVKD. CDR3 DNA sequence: TGTGCCATCAGTGAGCCCACCCTAGCGACCGGGGAGCTGTTTTTT. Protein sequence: CAISEPTLATGELFF.

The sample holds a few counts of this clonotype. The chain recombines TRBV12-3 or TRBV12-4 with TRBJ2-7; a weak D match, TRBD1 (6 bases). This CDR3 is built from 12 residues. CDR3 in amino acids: CVDRDISYEQYF. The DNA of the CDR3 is TGTGTAGACCGGGACATTTCCTACGAGCAGTACTTC.

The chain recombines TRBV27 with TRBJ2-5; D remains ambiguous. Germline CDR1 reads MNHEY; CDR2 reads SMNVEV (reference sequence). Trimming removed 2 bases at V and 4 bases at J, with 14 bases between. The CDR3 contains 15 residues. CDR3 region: CASSLHRQSVETQYF. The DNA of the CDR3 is TGTGCCAGCAGTTTACACCGTCAGTCCGTAGAGACCCAGTACTTC.

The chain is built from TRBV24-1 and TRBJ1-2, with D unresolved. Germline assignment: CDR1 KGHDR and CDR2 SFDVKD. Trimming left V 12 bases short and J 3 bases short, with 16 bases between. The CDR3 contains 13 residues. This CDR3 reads CAGRLPDDYGYTF. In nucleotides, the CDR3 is TGTGCCGGCCGGTTACCGGACGACTATGGCTACACCTTC.

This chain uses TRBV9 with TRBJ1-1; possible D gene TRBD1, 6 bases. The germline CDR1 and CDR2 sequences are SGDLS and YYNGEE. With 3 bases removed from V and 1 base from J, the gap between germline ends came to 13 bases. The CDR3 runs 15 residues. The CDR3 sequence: CASSAQQGANTEAFF. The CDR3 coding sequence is TGTGCCAGCAGCGCCCAACAGGGTGCGAACACTGAAGCTTTCTTT.

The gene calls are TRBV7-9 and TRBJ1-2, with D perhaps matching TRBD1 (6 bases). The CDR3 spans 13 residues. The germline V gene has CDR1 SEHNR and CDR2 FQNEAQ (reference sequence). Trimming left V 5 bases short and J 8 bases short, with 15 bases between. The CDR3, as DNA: TGTGCCAGCAGCGCGGGACACCCTTTGGGCTACACCTTC. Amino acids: CASSAGHPLGYTF.

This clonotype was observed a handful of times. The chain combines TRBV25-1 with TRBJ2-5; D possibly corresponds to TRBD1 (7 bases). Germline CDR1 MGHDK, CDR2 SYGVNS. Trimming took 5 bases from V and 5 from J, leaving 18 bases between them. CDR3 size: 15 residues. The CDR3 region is CASSLISTGRETQYF. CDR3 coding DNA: TGTGCCAGCAGTCTCATTTCGACAGGGAGGGAGACCCAGTACTTC.

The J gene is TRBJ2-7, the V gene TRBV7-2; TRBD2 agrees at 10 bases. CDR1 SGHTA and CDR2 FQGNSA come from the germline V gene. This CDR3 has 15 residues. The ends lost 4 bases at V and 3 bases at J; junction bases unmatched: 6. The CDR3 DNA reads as TGTGCCAGCAGCTCAGGACTAGCGGCCCTCTACGAGCAGTACTTC. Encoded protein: CASSSGLAALYEQYF. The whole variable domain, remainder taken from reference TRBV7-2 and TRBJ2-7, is GAGVSQSPSNKVTEKGKDVELRCDPISGHTALYWYRQSLGQGLEFLIYFQGNSAPDKSGLPSDRFSAERTGGSVSTLTIQRTQQEDSAVYLCASSSGLAALYEQYFGPGTRLTVT.

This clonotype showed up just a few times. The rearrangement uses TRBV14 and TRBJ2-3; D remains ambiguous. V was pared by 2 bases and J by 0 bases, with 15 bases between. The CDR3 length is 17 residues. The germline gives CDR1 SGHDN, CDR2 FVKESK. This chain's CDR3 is CASSQRWLISSTDTQYF. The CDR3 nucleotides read TGTGCCAGCAGCCAAAGATGGCTCATTTCTAGCACAGATACGCAGTATTTT. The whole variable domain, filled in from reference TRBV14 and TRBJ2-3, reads EAGVTQFPSHSVIEKGQTVTLRCDPISGHDNLYWYRRVMGKEIKFLLHFVKESKQDESGMPNNRFLAERTGGTYSTLKVQPAELEDSGVYFCASSQRWLISSTDTQYFGPGTRLTVL.

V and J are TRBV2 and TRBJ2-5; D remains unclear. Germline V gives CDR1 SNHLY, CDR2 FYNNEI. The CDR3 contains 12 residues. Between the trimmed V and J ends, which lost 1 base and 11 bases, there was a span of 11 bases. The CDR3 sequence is CASSEEWARQYF. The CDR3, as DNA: TGTGCCAGCAGTGAAGAGTGGGCAAGGCAGTACTTC.

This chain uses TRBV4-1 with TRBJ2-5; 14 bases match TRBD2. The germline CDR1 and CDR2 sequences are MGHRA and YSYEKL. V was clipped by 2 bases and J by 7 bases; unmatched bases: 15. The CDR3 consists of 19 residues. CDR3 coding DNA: TGCGCCAGCAGCCAACCTGGGACTAGCGGGGGAGCCCTTTTTGGGACCCAGTACTTC. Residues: CASSQPGTSGGALFGTQYF.

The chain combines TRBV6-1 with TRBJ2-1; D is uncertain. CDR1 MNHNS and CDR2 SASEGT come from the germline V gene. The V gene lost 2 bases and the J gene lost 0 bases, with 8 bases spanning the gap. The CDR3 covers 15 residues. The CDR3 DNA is TGTGCCAGCAGTGAACGGCAGGCCTCCTACAATGAGCAGTTCTTC. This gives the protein CASSERQASYNEQFF.

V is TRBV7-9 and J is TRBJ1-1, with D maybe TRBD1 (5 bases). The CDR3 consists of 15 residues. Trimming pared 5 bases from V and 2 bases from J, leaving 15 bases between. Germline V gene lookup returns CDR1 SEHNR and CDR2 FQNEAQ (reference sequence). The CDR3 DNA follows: TGTGCCAGCAGCATAAATGGGGGGAAAAACACTGAAGCTTTCTTT. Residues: CASSINGGKNTEAFF.

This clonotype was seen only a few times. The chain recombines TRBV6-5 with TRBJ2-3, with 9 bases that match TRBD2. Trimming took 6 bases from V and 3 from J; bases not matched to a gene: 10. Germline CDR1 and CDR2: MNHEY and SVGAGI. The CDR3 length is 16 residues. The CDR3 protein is CASSEAGGGGTDTQYF. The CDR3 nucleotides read TGTGCCAGCAGCGAAGCGGGAGGAGGGGGTACAGATACGCAGTATTTT.

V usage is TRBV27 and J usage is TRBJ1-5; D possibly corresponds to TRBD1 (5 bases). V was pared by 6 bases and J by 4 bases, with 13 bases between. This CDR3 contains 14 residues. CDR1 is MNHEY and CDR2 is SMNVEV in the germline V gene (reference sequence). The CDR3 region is CASSPGGLNQPQHF. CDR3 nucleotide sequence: TGTGCCAGCAGCCCCGGGGGGTTGAATCAGCCCCAGCATTTT.